What follows are 16 T cell receptor beta chains derived from one specimen sequenced in a study of beta chain features in type 1 diabetes. Study results and caveats: A moderate, significant TCRB CDR3 shortening appeared in type 1 diabetes across four CD4+ subsets.

Of the isolated RNA, all was reverse transcribed, and so the sequenced material was expressed TCRB transcripts. Sequencing was performed with immunoSEQ multiplex PCR; in TCRdb, only in-frame clones are kept and a portion is missing. The sample lists 150,000 to 200,000 clones, roughly 9% seen once, with about 0.75% in the top ten. These receptors have no known antigen. The sequencing input was central memory CD4+ T cells from blood. The receptors shown here come from a woman aged 30 to 39 with type 1 diabetes.

This chain uses TRBV4-1 with TRBJ1-5; 8 bases line up with TRBD1. The germline CDR1 and CDR2 sequences are MGHRA and YSYEKL. Trimming at V came to 4 bases and at J to 4 bases, leaving 6 bases not matched to a gene. CDR3 length: 15 amino acids. CDR3 loop: CASSRLDRENQPQHF. In nucleotides, the CDR3 is TGCGCCAGCAGCCGATTGGACAGGGAGAATCAGCCCCAGCATTTT.

This clone was observed a handful of times. The chain links TRBV28 to TRBJ2-1, with TRBD2 identical over 10 bases. This CDR3 spans 13 amino acids. Per the germline V gene, CDR1 is MDHEN and CDR2 is SYDVKM. The junction had 6 bases not matched to a gene; V was cut back by 8 bases and J by 8 bases. The CDR3 DNA reads as TGTGCCAGCTTCTCTAGCGGGAGTTATGAGCAGTTCTTC. Encoded protein: CASFSSGSYEQFF.

J is TRBJ2-3 and V is TRBV9; the match to TRBD2 covers 7 bases. Germline V gene data show CDR1 as SGDLS and CDR2 as YYNGEE. With 3 bases clipped from V and 7 bases from J, the junction kept 14 bases outside the gene matches. The CDR3 is made up of 16 amino acids. The CDR3 sequence is CASSGGRRENSHTQYF. The CDR3 nucleotides read TGTGCCAGCAGCGGTGGGAGGCGGGAGAATTCACATACGCAGTATTTT.

This clone turned up a few times. The rearrangement joins TRBV6-6 to TRBJ2-7, with D maybe TRBD2 (5 bases). V lost 7 bases to trimming and J lost 4 bases, with 14 bases between them. This CDR3 contains 13 residues. Germline V lookup: CDR1 MNHNY, CDR2 SVGAGI (reference sequence). CDR3 in DNA: TGTGCCAGCAAGCGGTTGACGGGGTACGAGCAGTACTTC. Protein product: CASKRLTGYEQYF.

The V call is TRBV5-1, the J call TRBJ2-1; 10 nucleotides match TRBD2. Germline V CDR1 and CDR2: SGHRS, YFSETQ. V was clipped by 2 bases and J by 9 bases; unmatched bases: 5. This CDR3 is built from 14 residues. The CDR3 sequence is CASSFLAGESEQFF. Here the CDR3 DNA reads TGCGCCAGCAGCTTCCTAGCGGGAGAATCTGAGCAGTTCTTC.

This clone was seen a few times. J is TRBJ2-6 and V is TRBV19; no reliable D call. Germline CDR1 and CDR2: LNHDA and SQIVND (reference sequence). The V end was cut by 8 bases, the J end by 0 bases, with 14 bases between. This CDR3 region has 16 residues. As DNA, the CDR3 is TGTGCCAGTTCTCCAACTGTTTCCTCTGGGGCCAACGTCCTGACTTTC. Protein sequence: CASSPTVSSGANVLTF.

In this sample, this clone turned up a few times. The chain employs TRBV5-1 and TRBJ2-7; 10 nucleotides align to TRBD1. Trimming took 4 bases from V and 4 from J; bases not matched to a gene: 5. CDR3 length: 14 residues. Germline loops: CDR1 SGHRS, CDR2 YFSETQ. The CDR3 region has the DNA TGCGCCAGCAGCCAGGGGGACAGGGGATACGAGCAGTACTTC. This codes for CASSQGDRGYEQYF.

This clone was counted only a few times. The chain couples TRBV30 to TRBJ1-5; the match to TRBD1 covers 7 bases. The CDR3 loop spans 12 amino acids. With V trimmed by 6 bases and J by 2 bases, 1 base remained unmatched. CDR1 is GTSNPN, CDR2 SVGIG, per germline (reference sequence). DNA of the CDR3: TGTGCCTGTACAGGGGGCAATCAGCCCCAGCATTTT. Translating it yields CACTGGNQPQHF.

There are a few counts of this clone. The gene calls are TRBV6-6 and TRBJ2-3, with D tentatively TRBD2 (5 bases). Germline values: CDR1 MNHNY, CDR2 SVGAGI (reference sequence). Trimming took off 4 bases at V and 8 bases at J, with 13 bases between the two ends. This CDR3 comprises 13 residues. Here the CDR3 reads CASSSLAEATQYF. The CDR3 DNA is TGTGCCAGCAGTTCTCTTGCGGAGGCTACGCAGTATTTT.

The V and J genes are TRBV28 and TRBJ2-1, with TRBD2 matching 8 bases. CDR1 and CDR2 from the germline V gene are MDHEN and SYDVKM. The V and J ends lost 6 bases and 5 bases, in that order; junction bases with no gene match: 6. The CDR3 is 14 amino acids. CDR3 coding DNA: TGTGCCAGCAGGCTAAGCGGGGGCCACAATGAGCAGTTCTTC. Amino acid sequence: CASRLSGGHNEQFF.

This chain uses TRBV6-5 with TRBJ2-1; 10 bases are shared with TRBD2. Per the germline V gene, CDR1 is MNHEY and CDR2 is SVGAGI. Trimming took 5 bases from V and 8 from J; bases not matched to a gene: 9. CDR3 length equals 15 residues. The CDR3 here is CASSRGTSAWDEQFF. DNA of the CDR3: TGTGCCAGCAGTAGAGGGACTAGCGCTTGGGATGAGCAGTTCTTC.

This clone appeared a few times. The V and J genes are TRBV7-8 and TRBJ2-1, with TRBD2 matching 10 bases. V lost 5 bases to trimming and J lost 4 bases; unmatched junction nucleotides: 11. The CDR3 runs to 17 residues. Germline CDR1 reads SGHVS; CDR2 reads FQNEAQ. This CDR3 is CASSPSGGLAEYNEQFF. CDR3 bases: TGTGCCAGCAGCCCATCAGGTGGACTAGCGGAGTACAATGAGCAGTTCTTC.

The J gene is TRBJ1-5, the V gene TRBV6-6; 7 nucleotides match TRBD1. Germline V gene sequence: CDR1 MNHNY, CDR2 SVGAGI (reference sequence). V trimming: 1 base; J trimming: 0 bases; junction bases outside the gene matches: 0. The CDR3 has 15 amino acids. CDR3 coding DNA: TGTGCCAGCAGTTACTGGGACAGTAGCAATCAGCCCCAGCATTTT. Amino acids: CASSYWDSSNQPQHF.

This clone was detected only a few times. The chain uses TRBV4-1 and TRBJ2-5; 7 bases are shared with TRBD2. The CDR3 has 15 amino acids. V was clipped by 1 base and J by 5 bases; unmatched bases: 7. From germline, CDR1 is MGHRA and CDR2 YSYEKL. DNA of the CDR3: TGCGCCAGCAGCCAAGGCGGGAGCGGAGGGGAGACCCAGTACTTC. Its translation is CASSQGGSGGETQYF.

This clone has ten or more counts. V usage is TRBV6-5 and J usage is TRBJ2-1; tentative D call: TRBD1 (5 bases). Trimming pared 6 bases from V and 1 base from J, leaving 13 bases between. The CDR3 totals 15 residues. CDR1 and CDR2 from the germline V gene are MNHEY and SVGAGI. The CDR3 nucleotides read TGTGCCAGCAGCCCCAACAGGCCTTCCTACAATGAGCAGTTCTTC. This translates into CASSPNRPSYNEQFF.

The chain combines TRBV9 with TRBJ2-1, with 11 nucleotides matching TRBD2. The CDR3 spans 17 residues. The V segment lost 4 bases and the J segment 3 bases; nucleotides outside the gene matches: 9. CDR1 SGDLS and CDR2 YYNGEE come from the germline V gene. The CDR3 loop reads CASSPEGTSGIYNEQFF. The CDR3 DNA sequence: TGTGCCAGCAGCCCCGAGGGGACTAGCGGTATCTACAATGAGCAGTTCTTC.